The 7 T cell receptor beta chains given below trace back to one sample, sequenced in a study of blood T cell repertoires in COVID-19. Sequencing used immunoSEQ multiplex PCR; TCRdb keeps in-frame clones, though not all of them. The data show about 89,000 clones, over 75% seen once. Source material: peripheral blood. The origin of the receptors is a woman over 75 with acute or convalescent COVID-19.

The V gene is TRBV30, the J gene TRBJ2-5; TRBD2 aligns across 7 bases. The V segment lost 0 bases and the J segment 7 bases; nucleotides outside the gene matches: 5. Germline V gives CDR1 GTSNPN, CDR2 SVGIG (reference sequence). The CDR3 totals 13 residues. The CDR3 nucleotides read TGTGCCTGGAGTGTGGGGGGGAGTGTGACCCAGTACTTC. Translating gives CAWSVGGSVTQYF.

The chain combines TRBV5-1 with TRBJ1-1; 7 bases fit TRBD1. Trimming cost V 0 bases and J 7 bases; bases outside gene matches: 6. In germline, CDR1 is SGHRS, CDR2 YFSETQ. There are 14 residues in the CDR3. The CDR3 spells CASSLGNRGGEAFF. In nucleotides, the CDR3 is TGCGCCAGCAGCTTGGGCAACAGGGGAGGTGAAGCTTTCTTT. The entire variable domain, with the rest obtained from reference TRBV5-1 and TRBJ1-1, is as follows: KAGVTQTPRYLIKTRGQQVTLSCSPISGHRSVSWYQQTPGQGLQFLFEYFSETQRNKGNFPGRFSGRQFSNSRSEMNVSTLELGDSALYLCASSLGNRGGEAFFGQGTRLTVV.

This clone was seen a single time. This chain connects TRBV29-1 to TRBJ2-5; D might be TRBD1 (5 bases). CDR1 and CDR2 from the germline V gene are SQVTM and ANQGSEA. V gave up 7 bases and J gave up 5 bases, with 17 bases separating them. CDR3 length: 13 amino acids. This chain's CDR3 is CSAQIDSYETQYF. CDR3 DNA: TGCAGCGCCCAAATCGACAGTTATGAGACCCAGTACTTC. Looking up the rest from reference TRBV29-1 and TRBJ2-5 gives the full variable domain: SAVISQKPSRDICQRGTSLTIQCQVDSQVTMMFWYRQQPGQSLTLIATANQGSEATYESGFVIDKFPISRPNLTFSTLTVSNMSPEDSSIYLCSAQIDSYETQYFGPGTRLLVL.

The chain couples TRBV6-5 to TRBJ1-4; no firm D call. CDR1 and CDR2 from the germline V gene are MNHEY and SVGAGI. Trimming took 2 bases from V and 6 from J, leaving 13 bases between them. CDR3 size: 15 residues. The CDR3 DNA sequence: TGTGCCAGCAGTTACCCCGGGGAACGGGATGAAAAACTGTTTTTT. Its translation: CASSYPGERDEKLFF.

The chain couples TRBV28 to TRBJ2-5; 9 nucleotides match TRBD1. V lost 2 bases to trimming and J lost 4 bases; unmatched junction nucleotides: 5. This CDR3 is 15 amino acids long. Germline-derived CDR1 and CDR2 are MDHEN and SYDVKM. The CDR3 DNA sequence: TGTGCCAGCAGTTTAAGGGGACAGGGCTTAGAGACCCAGTACTTC. Translation gives CASSLRGQGLETQYF.

This sequence joins TRBV15 and TRBJ1-6, with TRBD1 matching over 7 bases. With 8 bases clipped from V and 6 bases from J, the junction kept 10 bases outside the gene matches. Germline values: CDR1 LNHNV, CDR2 YYDKDF (reference sequence). The length of the CDR3 is 15 residues. As DNA, the CDR3 is TGTGCCACCGAACTGCCGGCAGGGGGTAATTCACCCCTCCACTTT. It yields the protein CATELPAGGNSPLHF.

The V call is TRBV7-2, the J call TRBJ2-7, with 7 nucleotides matching TRBD1. The CDR3 spans 17 residues. V shed 4 bases, J shed 4 bases, and the junction held 16 bases outside the gene matches. In germline, CDR1 is SGHTA, CDR2 FQGNSA. The CDR3: CASSWRRGRFDYYEQYV. DNA for the CDR3: TGTGCCAGCAGCTGGAGAAGGGGGCGATTTGATTATTACGAGCAGTACGTC.